This is a list of T cell receptor beta chains from one sample in a study of cytotoxic CD8 clonotypes in ibrutinib-treated CLL. Profiling relied on immunoSEQ multiplex PCR, and the TCRdb table lists in-frame clones only, not all of them. The repertoire holds about 130,000 clones, approximately 81% seen once, with about 3.5% in the top ten. The sequencing used PBMCs, collected after 24 months of ibrutinib treatment. Receptors were obtained from a human donor with chronic lymphocytic leukemia. Each CDR3 is given with its conserved first and last residue. A D gene is named only where the DNA matches it firmly. Clone size is given for some rows only: seen once, a few or many times, or a class if the clone is expanded.

D: NA; J: TRBJ2-4; size: NA; V: TRBV21-1; DNA: TGTGCCAGCCTCAGGGCCGGTGACAGGACGCTAGCCAAAAACATTCAGTACTTC; CDR3: CASLRAGDRTLAKNIQYF
D: TRBD1; J: TRBJ2-5; size: NA; V: TRBV5-6; DNA: TGTGCCAGCAGCCACACAGGGGGCCGTTGGGAGACCCAGTACTTC; CDR3: CASSHTGGRWETQYF
D: NA; J: TRBJ2-5; size: NA; V: TRBV18; DNA: TGTGCCAGCTCACCCTCAAAGACCCAGTACTTC; CDR3: CASSPSKTQYF
D: NA; J: TRBJ2-3; size: NA; V: TRBV11-3; DNA: TGTGCCAGCAGCTTAGACTCGGGGACGCAGTATTTT; CDR3: CASSLDSGTQYF
D: TRBD2; J: TRBJ2-7; size: NA; V: TRBV18; DNA: TGTGCCAGCTCACCCGGACTAGCGGGAAGCTCCTACGAGCAGTACTTC; CDR3: CASSPGLAGSSYEQYF
D: NA; J: TRBJ1-2; size: NA; V: TRBV7-9; DNA: TGTGCCAGCAGCCCGGGAGACACCTATGGCTACACCTTC; CDR3: CASSPGDTYGYTF
D: NA; J: TRBJ1-1; size: few; V: TRBV30; DNA: TGTGCCTGGAGTGTGTGGGGTACTGAAGCTTTCTTT; CDR3: CAWSVWGTEAFF
D: NA; J: TRBJ1-2; size: NA; V: TRBV4-2; DNA: TGTGCCAGCAGCCAAGGGGGCGCTACAGGGATTGGCTACACCTTC; CDR3: CASSQGGATGIGYTF
D: NA; J: TRBJ1-1; size: NA; V: TRBV23-1; DNA: TGCGCCAGCAGTCAATCGATGGCCCTGCGAGGGGGAAGTACTGAAGCTTTCTTT; CDR3: CASSQSMALRGGSTEAFF
D: NA; J: TRBJ2-7; size: NA; V: TRBV11-2; DNA: TGTGCCAGCAGCTTGGACACTAGCTACGAGCAGTACTTC; CDR3: CASSLDTSYEQYF
D: NA; J: TRBJ1-6; size: once; V: TRBV5-4; DNA: TGTGCCAGCAGCTCGAGGAACAGGGATACTTCACCCCTCCACTTT; CDR3: CASSSRNRDTSPLHF
D: TRBD2; J: TRBJ2-1; size: NA; V: TRBV7-3; DNA: TGTGCCAGCAGCCAATCCGGGACTACCAATGAGCAGTTCTTC; CDR3: CASSQSGTTNEQFF
D: NA; J: TRBJ2-3; size: NA; V: TRBV5-1; DNA: TGCGCCAGCAGCTTGGAAGGAGATACGCAGTATTTT; CDR3: CASSLEGDTQYF
D: NA; J: TRBJ1-2; size: NA; V: TRBV9; DNA: TGTGCCAGCAGCACCCCGGGGGGTGGCTACACCTTC; CDR3: CASSTPGGGYTF
D: NA; J: TRBJ1-1; size: NA; V: TRBV14; DNA: TGTGCCAGCAGCCAAGAAAGGGACTCGATGACTGAAGCTTTCTTT; CDR3: CASSQERDSMTEAFF
D: NA; J: TRBJ1-5; size: NA; V: TRBV6-6; DNA: TGTGCCAGCAGTAAAGTCAACCCAGATCAGCCCCAGCATTTT; CDR3: CASSKVNPDQPQHF
D: TRBD1; J: TRBJ1-2; size: NA; V: TRBV6-4; DNA: TGTGCCAGCAGTCAGGACAGGGGGATCGACTATGGCTACACCTTC; CDR3: CASSQDRGIDYGYTF
D: TRBD1; J: TRBJ1-1; size: few; V: TRBV7-2; DNA: TGTGCCAGCAGCTTAGTCTCCTCCATGACAGGGTCTGAAGCTTTCTTT; CDR3: CASSLVSSMTGSEAFF
D: TRBD1; J: TRBJ1-4; size: NA; V: TRBV7-2; DNA: TGTGCCAGCAGCTCCGACCGTGAGGACAGGGAAAAACTGTTTTTT; CDR3: CASSSDREDREKLFF
D: NA; J: TRBJ1-1; size: NA; V: TRBV2; DNA: TGTGCCAGCAAGAAGGAGCGTCTGAACACTGAAGCTTTCTTT; CDR3: CASKKERLNTEAFF
D: NA; J: TRBJ2-7; size: NA; V: TRBV30; DNA: TGTGCCTGGTCCCCTCGAGTGTATCCCTACGAGCAGTACTTC; CDR3: CAWSPRVYPYEQYF
D: NA; J: TRBJ2-7; size: NA; V: TRBV7-2; DNA: TGTGCCAGCAGCTTCACAGGGAACGAGCAGTACTTC; CDR3: CASSFTGNEQYF
D: TRBD1; J: TRBJ2-1; size: once; V: TRBV7-2; DNA: TGTGCCAGCAGCTTGGGTCTACAGGGGAATGAGCAGTTCTTC; CDR3: CASSLGLQGNEQFF
D: TRBD1; J: TRBJ2-2; size: NA; V: TRBV29-1; DNA: TGCAGCGGCGGACAGGGGGCTAACGGGGAGCTGTTTTTT; CDR3: CSGGQGANGELFF